This is a list of T cell receptor beta chains from one sample in a study of blood T cell repertoires in COVID-19. The data were produced by immunoSEQ multiplex PCR, yet TCRdb's version contains in-frame clones alone and is incomplete. The sample records some 220,000 clones, about 81% being singletons. Sequencing was done on a sample of peripheral blood. The receptors were sampled from a woman aged 65 to 85 with COVID-19, enrolled during active disease. CDR3s include the opening cysteine and the closing phenylalanine or tryptophan. Fields, in order: CDR3 DNA, CDR3 protein, D gene, clone size, J gene, V gene. D genes are given only for firm matches. The listing skips clone size in some rows; elsewhere it reads once, few, many or a size class.

CDR3nt: TGTGCCAGCAGCCAAGCCTCAGGGGGAGGTGAGACCCAGTACTTC
CDR3aa: CASSQASGGGETQYF
d_gene: NA
abundance: NA
j_gene: TRBJ2-5
v_gene: TRBV3-1/TRBV3-2

CDR3nt: TGTGCCGTTTACCGGCAGGGTGCTTACACTGAAGCTTTCTTT
CDR3aa: CAVYRQGAYTEAFF
d_gene: NA
abundance: NA
j_gene: TRBJ1-1
v_gene: TRBV6-5

CDR3nt: TGTGCCAGCACCCCAAGTCGACAGGCTACTGAAGCTTTCTTT
CDR3aa: CASTPSRQATEAFF
d_gene: NA
abundance: NA
j_gene: TRBJ1-1
v_gene: TRBV5-4

CDR3nt: TGTGCCAGCAGAAATACAGGGGTAAATCAGCCCCAGCATTTT
CDR3aa: CASRNTGVNQPQHF
d_gene: TRBD1
abundance: NA
j_gene: TRBJ1-5
v_gene: TRBV28

CDR3nt: TGTGCCAGCAGTCTACAGGGGGCTGGAGCTAATTCACCCCTCCACTTT
CDR3aa: CASSLQGAGANSPLHF
d_gene: TRBD1
abundance: NA
j_gene: TRBJ1-6
v_gene: TRBV28

CDR3nt: TGTGCCAGCTCCCCCGACAGGGACCAGCCCCAGCATTTT
CDR3aa: CASSPDRDQPQHF
d_gene: TRBD1
abundance: NA
j_gene: TRBJ1-5
v_gene: TRBV18

CDR3nt: TGTGCCAGCAGTATACTATCGTTCTCCAACAATGAGCAGTTCTTC
CDR3aa: CASSILSFSNNEQFF
d_gene: NA
abundance: NA
j_gene: TRBJ2-1
v_gene: TRBV7-2

CDR3nt: TGTGCCAGCAGTGAGGGGAGGGGTAGAAGTGAAGCTTTCTTT
CDR3aa: CASSEGRGRSEAFF
d_gene: NA
abundance: NA
j_gene: TRBJ1-1
v_gene: TRBV6-1

CDR3nt: TGTGCCAGCAGCTTATTCCCCTCCGGGGAGCTGTTTTTT
CDR3aa: CASSLFPSGELFF
d_gene: NA
abundance: NA
j_gene: TRBJ2-2
v_gene: TRBV11-3

CDR3nt: TGTGCCACCAGTGATCCAGGATACTCTGGAAACACCATATATTTT
CDR3aa: CATSDPGYSGNTIYF
d_gene: NA
abundance: NA
j_gene: TRBJ1-3
v_gene: TRBV24-1

CDR3nt: TGTGCCAGTAGTATCGGGACAGAAAGCCTACGGGAGCAGTACTTC
CDR3aa: CASSIGTESLREQYF
d_gene: TRBD1
abundance: NA
j_gene: TRBJ2-7
v_gene: TRBV19

CDR3nt: TGTGCCAGCAGTTACATGAGACAGATGAACACTGAAGCTTTCTTT
CDR3aa: CASSYMRQMNTEAFF
d_gene: NA
abundance: NA
j_gene: TRBJ1-1
v_gene: TRBV6-2/TRBV6-3

CDR3nt: TGTGCCAGCAGTTTTCAGGGGAAAGGAGTCCATCAGCCCCAGCATTTT
CDR3aa: CASSFQGKGVHQPQHF
d_gene: NA
abundance: NA
j_gene: TRBJ1-5
v_gene: TRBV28

CDR3nt: TGTGCCAGCAGGGGGCCTATGAACACTGAAGCTTTCTTT
CDR3aa: CASRGPMNTEAFF
d_gene: NA
abundance: NA
j_gene: TRBJ1-1
v_gene: TRBV28

CDR3nt: TGTGCCAGCAGCCCCTCAGGACTAGCGGAATCCCAAGAGACCCAGTACTTC
CDR3aa: CASSPSGLAESQETQYF
d_gene: TRBD2
abundance: NA
j_gene: TRBJ2-5
v_gene: TRBV5-4

CDR3nt: TGTGCCAGCAGCTTAGGGCCATCAGGGGGACACACTGAAGCTTTCTTT
CDR3aa: CASSLGPSGGHTEAFF
d_gene: TRBD1
abundance: few
j_gene: TRBJ1-1
v_gene: TRBV11-3

CDR3nt: TGTGCCAGCAGCGGTGGACAGGGCCAAAATTCACCCCTCCACTTT
CDR3aa: CASSGGQGQNSPLHF
d_gene: TRBD1
abundance: NA
j_gene: TRBJ1-6
v_gene: TRBV5-4

CDR3nt: TGCAGCGTTTCAGAGAGGAATGAGCAGTTCTTC
CDR3aa: CSVSERNEQFF
d_gene: NA
abundance: NA
j_gene: TRBJ2-1
v_gene: TRBV29-1

CDR3nt: TGTGCCAGCAGCTTAGTTTCCACAGATAGCTATAATTCACCCCTCCACTTT
CDR3aa: CASSLVSTDSYNSPLHF
d_gene: NA
abundance: NA
j_gene: TRBJ1-6
v_gene: TRBV7-2

CDR3nt: TGTGCCACCAGTGACCCGACAGGGAGTGGCTACACCTTC
CDR3aa: CATSDPTGSGYTF
d_gene: TRBD1
abundance: NA
j_gene: TRBJ1-2
v_gene: TRBV24-1

CDR3nt: TGCGCCAGCAGCTCTCGGACAGGGCGGGGGTATGGCTACACCTTC
CDR3aa: CASSSRTGRGYGYTF
d_gene: TRBD1
abundance: NA
j_gene: TRBJ1-2
v_gene: TRBV5-1

CDR3nt: TGTGCCACCAGTGACTGGACTAGCGGGAGACGGTATGAGCAGTTCTTC
CDR3aa: CATSDWTSGRRYEQFF
d_gene: TRBD2
abundance: NA
j_gene: TRBJ2-1
v_gene: TRBV24-1

CDR3nt: TGTGCCATCAGTGAGTCACGGGGATTGTACGACGAGCAGTACTTC
CDR3aa: CAISESRGLYDEQYF
d_gene: NA
abundance: NA
j_gene: TRBJ2-7
v_gene: TRBV10-3

CDR3nt: TGCGCCAGCAGCTCGGGACTAGCGGGAGTAGATGAGCAGTTCTTC
CDR3aa: CASSSGLAGVDEQFF
d_gene: TRBD2
abundance: NA
j_gene: TRBJ2-1
v_gene: TRBV5-1

CDR3nt: TGCGCAGCGCGGTGGACTAATGAAAAACTGTTTTTT
CDR3aa: CAARWTNEKLFF
d_gene: NA
abundance: NA
j_gene: TRBJ1-4
v_gene: TRBV29-1

CDR3nt: TGTGCCAGCAGCCCTAGGGGGGGGAACTATGGCTACACCTTC
CDR3aa: CASSPRGGNYGYTF
d_gene: NA
abundance: NA
j_gene: TRBJ1-2
v_gene: TRBV7-9

CDR3nt: TGTGCCAGCAACACAGGACTGAACACTGAAGCTTTCTTT
CDR3aa: CASNTGLNTEAFF
d_gene: NA
abundance: NA
j_gene: TRBJ1-1
v_gene: TRBV9

CDR3nt: TGTGCCAGGTCAGCGGCGGGATTGCACGAGCAGTACTTC
CDR3aa: CARSAAGLHEQYF
d_gene: NA
abundance: NA
j_gene: TRBJ2-7
v_gene: TRBV3-1/TRBV3-2

CDR3nt: TGTGCCAGCAGTGAGAGGAACGGCTACACCTTC
CDR3aa: CASSERNGYTF
d_gene: NA
abundance: once
j_gene: TRBJ1-2
v_gene: TRBV2

CDR3nt: TGTGCCAGCATCCGGGACAGATTTAATGAAAAACTGTTTTTT
CDR3aa: CASIRDRFNEKLFF
d_gene: NA
abundance: NA
j_gene: TRBJ1-4
v_gene: TRBV21-1

CDR3nt: TGTGCCAGTAGTAGGCAGGTCTCTAGCAATCAGCCCCAGCATTTT
CDR3aa: CASSRQVSSNQPQHF
d_gene: NA
abundance: NA
j_gene: TRBJ1-5
v_gene: TRBV19

CDR3nt: TGTGCCAGCAGCTTTTCGGGACAGGGGTGGGACGAGCAGTACTTC
CDR3aa: CASSFSGQGWDEQYF
d_gene: TRBD1
abundance: NA
j_gene: TRBJ2-7
v_gene: TRBV7-2

CDR3nt: TGCAGTGCTAGTATAGGATCGGGGGACACTGAAGCTTTCTTT
CDR3aa: CSASIGSGDTEAFF
d_gene: NA
abundance: NA
j_gene: TRBJ1-1
v_gene: TRBV20-1

CDR3nt: TGCGCCAGCAGCCCGGACAGGGGGCTCTATGGCTACACCTTC
CDR3aa: CASSPDRGLYGYTF
d_gene: TRBD1
abundance: NA
j_gene: TRBJ1-2
v_gene: TRBV5-1

CDR3nt: TGCAGTCCTTCTAGCACAGATACGCAGTATTTT
CDR3aa: CSPSSTDTQYF
d_gene: NA
abundance: NA
j_gene: TRBJ2-3
v_gene: TRBV20-1

CDR3nt: TGTGCCAGCAGTAGACAGGGTCCCACAGATACGCAGTATTTT
CDR3aa: CASSRQGPTDTQYF
d_gene: TRBD1
abundance: NA
j_gene: TRBJ2-3
v_gene: TRBV2

CDR3nt: TGTGCCAGCAGTGCCAGGGGAGTGACTAATGAAAAACTGTTTTTT
CDR3aa: CASSARGVTNEKLFF
d_gene: NA
abundance: NA
j_gene: TRBJ1-4
v_gene: TRBV2

CDR3nt: TGTGCCTGGAGTAAACAGGGGGCCGGGTTGAATGGCTACACCTTC
CDR3aa: CAWSKQGAGLNGYTF
d_gene: TRBD1
abundance: NA
j_gene: TRBJ1-2
v_gene: TRBV30

CDR3nt: TGTGCCAGCAGCTTGACTAGCGGGAGTGGGGAGACCCAGTACTTC
CDR3aa: CASSLTSGSGETQYF
d_gene: TRBD2
abundance: NA
j_gene: TRBJ2-5
v_gene: TRBV7-3

CDR3nt: TGCAGTGCTAGGCGGGACTATGGCTACACCTTC
CDR3aa: CSARRDYGYTF
d_gene: NA
abundance: NA
j_gene: TRBJ1-2
v_gene: TRBV20-1

CDR3nt: TGTGCCAGCAGCTCGGGGACAGGGTTGGCTGAGAATTCACCCCTCCACTTT
CDR3aa: CASSSGTGLAENSPLHF
d_gene: TRBD1
abundance: NA
j_gene: TRBJ1-6
v_gene: TRBV7-2

CDR3nt: TGTGCCAGCAGTGGCTCCGGGACTAGCGGGGGCTCCTACGAGCAGTACTTC
CDR3aa: CASSGSGTSGGSYEQYF
d_gene: TRBD2
abundance: NA
j_gene: TRBJ2-7
v_gene: TRBV25-1

CDR3nt: TGTGCCAGCAGGACAGTCTCGAACACTGAAGCTTTCTTT
CDR3aa: CASRTVSNTEAFF
d_gene: NA
abundance: NA
j_gene: TRBJ1-1
v_gene: TRBV5-4

CDR3nt: TGTGCCTGGAGGTTTCTTACAGGGAGGGACGAGCAGTACTTC
CDR3aa: CAWRFLTGRDEQYF
d_gene: NA
abundance: NA
j_gene: TRBJ2-7
v_gene: TRBV30

CDR3nt: TGCGCCAGCAGCTTAGCAGGGTATCGCGAAGAGACCCAGTACTTC
CDR3aa: CASSLAGYREETQYF
d_gene: NA
abundance: once
j_gene: TRBJ2-5
v_gene: TRBV5-1

CDR3nt: TGTGCCAGCAGTTACGAGCCACCCTACGAGCAGTACTTC
CDR3aa: CASSYEPPYEQYF
d_gene: NA
abundance: NA
j_gene: TRBJ2-7
v_gene: TRBV6-2/TRBV6-3

CDR3nt: TGTGCCAGCAGCTCCTTAGCGGGGGGCCGGGAGCTGTTTTTT
CDR3aa: CASSSLAGGRELFF
d_gene: TRBD2
abundance: NA
j_gene: TRBJ2-2
v_gene: TRBV5-6

CDR3nt: TGTGCCAGCAGCTTCTTCAGTTCAGATACGCAGTATTTT
CDR3aa: CASSFFSSDTQYF
d_gene: NA
abundance: NA
j_gene: TRBJ2-3
v_gene: TRBV5-4

CDR3nt: TGTGCCAGCATCCCGACTAGCGGGTCCTACAATGAGCAGTTCTTC
CDR3aa: CASIPTSGSYNEQFF
d_gene: TRBD2
abundance: NA
j_gene: TRBJ2-1
v_gene: TRBV6-5

CDR3nt: TGTGCCAGCAGTATCTCCCTGAACACTGAAGCTTTCTTT
CDR3aa: CASSISLNTEAFF
d_gene: NA
abundance: NA
j_gene: TRBJ1-1
v_gene: TRBV6-6

CDR3nt: NA
CDR3aa: CASRLVRRYWCLAKTQYF
d_gene: NA
abundance: NA
j_gene: TRBJ2-5
v_gene: TRBV12-2

CDR3nt: TGCGCCAGCAGCCTGACACTAGCGGCCTACAATGAGCAGTTCTTC
CDR3aa: CASSLTLAAYNEQFF
d_gene: TRBD2
abundance: NA
j_gene: TRBJ2-1
v_gene: TRBV5-1

CDR3nt: TGTGCCAGCAGTTTGAGGGGGCTTTCACCCCTCCACTTT
CDR3aa: CASSLRGLSPLHF
d_gene: TRBD1
abundance: NA
j_gene: TRBJ1-6
v_gene: TRBV28